Listed here are 17 T cell receptor beta chains from one sample, sequenced in a study of blood T cell repertoires in COVID-19. TCRdb keeps only in-frame clones here, not all; method: immunoSEQ multiplex PCR. The sample has fewer than 150,000 clones, 88% seen once; the top ten hold roughly 10%. The specimen was peripheral blood. The receptors originated from a man in his forties or fifties with active or convalescent COVID-19.

The chain employs TRBV6-5 and TRBJ2-2; D gene uncertain. Trimming pared 0 bases from V and 5 bases from J, leaving 10 bases between. Per germline, CDR1 MNHEY and CDR2 SVGAGI. The CDR3 consists of 15 residues. The CDR3 sequence is CASSYSSAVTGELFF. DNA of the CDR3: TGTGCCAGCAGTTACTCAAGCGCGGTAACCGGGGAGCTGTTTTTT.

In its sample, this clone was seen a few times. The CDR3 region has the DNA TGTGCCAGCAGCTTGCCGACAGGGTCTAACGAGCAGTACTTC. Its translation: CASSLPTGSNEQYF. V gene TRBV7-9 combines with J gene TRBJ2-7; TRBD1 agrees at 7 bases. Germline CDR1 and CDR2: SEHNR and FQNEAQ (reference sequence). CDR3 length: 14 residues. The ends lost 3 bases at V and 5 bases at J; junction bases unmatched: 7.

The rearrangement uses TRBV2 and TRBJ2-1; tentatively, D is TRBD1 (5 bases). V gave up 5 bases and J gave up 0 bases, with 8 bases separating them. Germline CDR1 is SNHLY and CDR2 is FYNNEI. This CDR3 has 14 residues. The CDR3 region has the DNA TGTGCCAGCAGTCTACAGGTCTCCTACAATGAGCAGTTCTTC. Its translation is CASSLQVSYNEQFF. The whole variable domain, remainder taken from reference TRBV2 and TRBJ2-1, is EPEVTQTPSHQVTQMGQEVILRCVPISNHLYFYWYRQILGQKVEFLVSFYNNEISEKSEIFDDQFSVERPDGSNFTLKIRSTKLEDSAMYFCASSLQVSYNEQFFGPGTRLTVL.

This clone was recorded only once. The V and J genes are TRBV28 and TRBJ1-5; D unresolved. CDR3 size: 17 residues. The V end lost 2 bases, the J end lost 2 bases, and 16 bases lay between the germline ends. Germline V gene lookup returns CDR1 MDHEN and CDR2 SYDVKM. In DNA, the CDR3 is TGTGCCAGCAGTTTAGCGGTGGCTTTCCCCGGCAATCAGCCCCAGCATTTT. It specifies CASSLAVAFPGNQPQHF.

This clone was counted only a few times. The chain uses TRBV28 and TRBJ1-5; TRBD1 is a possible D gene (5 bases). The germline V and J ends were trimmed by 6 bases and 7 bases, with 10 bases remaining between them. This CDR3 spans 12 amino acids. Germline CDR1 reads MDHEN; CDR2 reads SYDVKM. CDR3 region: CASRGEEQPQHF. CDR3 DNA sequence: TGTGCCAGCAGGGGGGAGGAACAGCCCCAGCATTTT.

The chain combines TRBV3-1 (or the pseudogene TRBV3-2) with TRBJ1-3; D is unresolved. The CDR3 extends over 15 amino acids. Germline V CDR1 and CDR2: LGHDT, YNNKEL (reference sequence). V was shortened by 1 base and J by 2 bases, with 9 bases between the two germline ends. The CDR3 region has the DNA TGTGCCAGCAGCCAAGGAGGGAGGGCTGGAAACACCATATATTTT. It is translated as CASSQGGRAGNTIYF.

With respect to this clone: At one end, the junction sequence differs from germline, possibly due to a read error. The genes are TRBV19 and TRBJ1-1; the D gene is possibly TRBD1 (6 bases). There are 15 residues in the CDR3. CDR1 is LNHDA, CDR2 SQIVND, per germline (reference sequence). This CDR3 reads CASSIGPGANTEAFF. The DNA of the CDR3 is TGTGCCAGTAGCATAGGTCCAGGGGCCAACACTGAAGCTTTCTTT. Supplemented by reference TRBV19 and TRBJ1-1, the full variable domain reads DGGITQSPKYLFRKEGQNVTLSCEQNLNHDAMYWYRQDPGQGLRLIYYSQIVNDFQKGDIAEGYSVSREKKESFPLTVTSAQKNPTAFYLCASSIGPGANTEAFFGQGTRLTVV.

This chain joins TRBV12-3 or TRBV12-4 and TRBJ2-1; D remains unclear. This CDR3 has 13 residues. Deletions cut 5 bases from V and 4 bases from J, with 9 bases between. CDR3 region: CASSPAGYNEQFF. Written as DNA, the CDR3 is TGTGCCAGCAGTCCCGCCGGGTACAATGAGCAGTTCTTC.

The V and J genes are TRBV5-4 and TRBJ2-1, with D possibly being TRBD1 (5 bases). The CDR3 contains 15 residues. The V gene lost 3 bases and the J gene lost 2 bases, with 12 bases spanning the gap. Germline V gives CDR1 SGHNT, CDR2 YYREEE (reference sequence). The CDR3 coding sequence is TGTGCCAGCAGCTCCCGTGAAGGGGCCTACAATGAGCAGTTCTTC. Its translation: CASSSREGAYNEQFF.

This chain joins TRBV7-2 and TRBJ2-5; tentative D call: TRBD2 (5 bases). The germline CDR1 and CDR2 sequences are SGHTA and FQGNSA. The CDR3 loop spans 14 amino acids. V gave up 0 bases and J gave up 1 base, with 6 bases separating them. CDR3 in DNA: TGTGCCAGCAGCTTAGCGGGAGCCCAAGAGACCCAGTACTTC. Translation gives CASSLAGAQETQYF.

This clone was recorded once. The V gene is TRBV6-5, the J gene TRBJ2-1; TRBD1 agrees at 7 bases. Per germline, CDR1 MNHEY and CDR2 SVGAGI. J lost 0 bases, V lost 8 bases, and 7 bases had no gene match. CDR3 length equals 15 residues. CDR3 sequence reads: CASQTGQSSYNEQFF. The CDR3 DNA is TGTGCCAGCCAGACAGGGCAGAGCTCCTACAATGAGCAGTTCTTC.

V and J are TRBV7-2 and TRBJ1-6, with a weak D call TRBD1 (5 bases). Germline assignment: CDR1 SGHTA and CDR2 FQGNSA. Trimming shortened V by 4 bases and J by 7 bases, and 17 bases separated the two germline ends. This CDR3 is built from 16 residues. The CDR3 sequence is CASSSRVAGWNSPLHF. CDR3 sequence (DNA): TGTGCCAGCAGCTCCAGGGTGGCGGGGTGGAATTCACCCCTCCACTTT.

This chain links TRBV6-5 with TRBJ2-7, with D perhaps matching TRBD2 (7 bases). CDR1 and CDR2 (germline): MNHEY, SVGAGI. V dropped 0 bases and J dropped 6 bases, with 15 bases sitting between them. The CDR3 is 15 amino acids. The CDR3 region is CASSYSEGGSGEQYF. The CDR3 DNA is TGTGCCAGCAGTTACTCCGAGGGGGGGAGTGGCGAGCAGTACTTC.

The V and J genes are TRBV7-6 and TRBJ1-3; the match to TRBD1 covers 8 bases. The V and J ends lost 1 base and 2 bases, in that order; junction bases with no gene match: 7. The germline V gene has CDR1 SGHVS and CDR2 FNYEAQ. The CDR3 has 17 residues. CDR3 sequence reads: CASSLEGQGAPGNTIYF. The DNA of the CDR3 is TGTGCCAGCAGCTTAGAAGGGCAGGGGGCGCCTGGAAACACCATATATTTT.

This chain uses TRBV15 with TRBJ1-5; a possible D gene is TRBD1 (6 bases). The V gene's germline CDR1 is LNHNV and CDR2 YYDKDF (reference sequence). The V end lost 9 bases, the J end lost 0 bases, and 21 bases lay between the germline ends. The CDR3 covers 17 residues. The CDR3 sequence is CATAAGVGFDSNQPQHF. Written as DNA, the CDR3 is TGTGCCACTGCAGCAGGGGTGGGGTTCGATAGCAATCAGCCCCAGCATTTT. The variable domain in full, with the rest retrieved from reference TRBV15 and TRBJ1-5, is DAMVIQNPRYQVTQFGKPVTLSCSQTLNHNVMYWYQQKSSQAPKLLFHYYDKDFNNEADTPDNFQSRRPNTSFCFLDIRSPGLGDTAMYLCATAAGVGFDSNQPQHFGDGTRLSIL.

The chain carries TRBV2 and TRBJ2-7, with D possibly matching TRBD2 (7 bases). V lost 7 bases, J lost 6 bases, and 13 bases lay in between. From germline, CDR1 is SNHLY and CDR2 FYNNEI. CDR3 size: 12 residues. The CDR3 protein is CASIGGRFEQYF. Here the CDR3 DNA reads TGTGCCAGCATCGGGGGGCGATTCGAGCAGTACTTC. The full variable domain, in which reference TRBV2 and TRBJ2-7 provide the parts outside the CDR3, is EPEVTQTPSHQVTQMGQEVILRCVPISNHLYFYWYRQILGQKVEFLVSFYNNEISEKSEIFDDQFSVERPDGSNFTLKIRSTKLEDSAMYFCASIGGRFEQYFGPGTRLTVT.

This chain's CDR3 is CASSATGGSEKLFF. In DNA form, the CDR3 reads TGTGCCAGCAGCGCGACAGGGGGCTCTGAAAAACTGTTTTTT. This chain connects TRBV11-2 to TRBJ1-4; 10 bases match TRBD1. V dropped 5 bases and J dropped 7; count of bases not matched to a gene: 4. The germline gives CDR1 SGHAT, CDR2 FQNNGV. The CDR3 length is 14 residues.